The 13 T cell receptor beta chains below were found in one sample sequenced in a study of CD8+ T cells in alopecia areata. The authors extracted RNA and reverse transcribed it into cDNA as the sequencing template. Data came from immunoSEQ multiplex PCR; TCRdb stores just in-frame clones and leaves some out. Among some 220,000 clones listed, less than 75% were seen once. Treatment specified: oral pan-JAK inhibitor, 5-10 mg twice daily. Source: CD4+ T cells sorted from blood, taken at week 4, from a patient treated with tofacitinib. The source is a human donor with alopecia areata.

J is TRBJ2-2 and V is TRBV5-1; 8 bases align to TRBD1. Trimming took 3 bases from V and 1 from J; bases not matched to a gene: 2. The CDR3 runs to 15 residues. CDR1 is SGHRS, CDR2 YFSETQ, per germline. The CDR3 DNA sequence: TGCGCCAGCAGCTCCGGGACAGGGAACACCGGGGAGCTGTTTTTT. Translated, it gives CASSSGTGNTGELFF.

J is TRBJ2-3 and V is TRBV6-5; no reliable D call. Germline V gene data show CDR1 as MNHEY and CDR2 as SVGAGI. This CDR3 contains 11 residues. The V gene lost 4 bases and the J gene lost 5 bases, with 4 bases spanning the gap. The DNA for the CDR3 is TGTGCCAGCAGTTTAGAAGATACGCAGTATTTT. It yields the protein CASSLEDTQYF.

This clone was picked up a small number of times. This chain connects TRBV10-3 to TRBJ2-3, with D possibly being TRBD1 or TRBD2 (6 bases each). Deletions cut 6 bases from V and 7 bases from J, with 17 bases between. Germline V gene lookup returns CDR1 ENHRY and CDR2 SYGVKD. The CDR3 extends over 14 amino acids. CDR3 protein: CAISHTGRNHTQYF. In DNA, the CDR3 is TGTGCCATCAGCCACACAGGGAGGAACCATACGCAGTATTTT.

This clone was counted between two and nine times. Other nucleotide sequences in the sample specify the same CDR3. V and J are TRBV10-3 and TRBJ2-3, with 9 bases matching TRBD1. Germline trimming cut 6 bases from V and 3 bases from J; bases unmatched to any gene: 1. CDR3 length: 13 residues. Germline lookup yields CDR1 ENHRY and CDR2 SYGVKD. The CDR3 is CAIRDRGTDTQYF. CDR3 in DNA: TGTGCCATCAGGGACAGGGGTACAGATACGCAGTATTTT.

This clone was detected a few times. The rearrangement links TRBV5-1 to TRBJ2-3; 11 positions match TRBD2. V lost 2 bases and J lost 6; bases outside the gene matches: 5. The CDR3 totals 15 residues. The V gene's germline CDR1 is SGHRS and CDR2 YFSETQ. The CDR3 nucleotides read TGCGCCAGCAGCTTCACTAGCGGGGGTAGGGATACGCAGTATTTT. Translated: CASSFTSGGRDTQYF.

The chain uses TRBV9 and TRBJ2-3; 10 positions agree with TRBD2. Germline-derived CDR1 and CDR2 are SGDLS and YYNGEE. The CDR3 totals 13 residues. The V segment lost 0 bases and the J segment 12 bases; nucleotides outside the gene matches: 4. CDR3 DNA sequence: TGTGCCAGCAGCGTAGGCCTAGCGGGGGTCCAGTATTTT. This translates into CASSVGLAGVQYF.

This clone showed up just a few times. The V gene is TRBV7-3, the J gene TRBJ1-1; D is perhaps TRBD1 (5 bases). This CDR3 region has 15 residues. The germline gives CDR1 SGHTA, CDR2 FQGTGA. Trimming stripped 1 base from V and 1 base from J, with 10 bases between. The CDR3 DNA follows: TGTGCCAGCAGCTTAATGGGGACCCCGAACACTGAAGCTTTCTTT. This gives the protein CASSLMGTPNTEAFF.

This clone was counted at least ten times. The V call is TRBV28, the J call TRBJ1-3; D possibly corresponds to TRBD1 (6 bases). V dropped 7 bases and J dropped 7 bases, with 17 bases sitting between them. Germline V gene sequence: CDR1 MDHEN, CDR2 SYDVKM. CDR3 size: 14 residues. As DNA, the CDR3 is TGTGCCAGCACCGAGAGGGCAGGGGTGAACACCATATATTTT. It encodes CASTERAGVNTIYF.

The chain recombines TRBV6-6 with TRBJ1-1; D uncertain. CDR1 MNHNY and CDR2 SVGAGI come from the germline V gene (reference sequence). Trimming took off 8 bases at V and 4 bases at J, with 8 bases between the two ends. There are 11 residues in the CDR3. The CDR3 loop reads CASLTGTEAFF. The DNA of the CDR3 is TGTGCCAGCCTTACGGGCACTGAAGCTTTCTTT.

The rearrangement links TRBV5-4 to TRBJ2-7; 8 bases fit TRBD1. The germline V gene has CDR1 SGHNT and CDR2 YYREEE (reference sequence). CDR3 length: 14 residues. V lost 4 bases to trimming and J lost 1 base; unmatched junction nucleotides: 4. This chain's CDR3 is CASSVDRGSYEQYF. In DNA, the CDR3 is TGTGCCAGCAGCGTTGACAGGGGATCCTACGAGCAGTACTTC.

This chain links TRBV30 with TRBJ1-2, with D possibly matching TRBD1 (6 bases). The CDR3 covers 13 residues. CDR1 is GTSNPN, CDR2 SVGIG, per germline (reference sequence). Trimming removed 4 bases from V and 4 bases from J, with 13 bases in between. The chain's CDR3 is CAWIPQGGYGYTF. The DNA of the CDR3 is TGTGCCTGGATACCACAGGGAGGCTATGGCTACACCTTC.

This clone has a handful of counts. The chain couples TRBV18 to TRBJ2-1; 7 nucleotides match TRBD2. The CDR3 consists of 16 residues. The trim removed 6 bases at V and 4 bases at J, leaving 12 bases unmatched. Germline V gene lookup returns CDR1 KGHSH and CDR2 LQKENI. As DNA, the CDR3 is TGTGCCAGCTCGCCCGTAGACGGGGGGATTTACAATGAGCAGTTCTTC. This translates into CASSPVDGGIYNEQFF.

The J gene is TRBJ1-6, the V gene TRBV25-1; the D is unclear. Trimming pared 4 bases from V and 0 bases from J, leaving 7 bases between. CDR3 length: 15 amino acids. Germline V gene data show CDR1 as MGHDK and CDR2 as SYGVNS. DNA of the CDR3: TGTGCCAGCAGTGTACGGAGCTCCTATAATTCACCCCTCCACTTT. Translation gives CASSVRSSYNSPLHF.